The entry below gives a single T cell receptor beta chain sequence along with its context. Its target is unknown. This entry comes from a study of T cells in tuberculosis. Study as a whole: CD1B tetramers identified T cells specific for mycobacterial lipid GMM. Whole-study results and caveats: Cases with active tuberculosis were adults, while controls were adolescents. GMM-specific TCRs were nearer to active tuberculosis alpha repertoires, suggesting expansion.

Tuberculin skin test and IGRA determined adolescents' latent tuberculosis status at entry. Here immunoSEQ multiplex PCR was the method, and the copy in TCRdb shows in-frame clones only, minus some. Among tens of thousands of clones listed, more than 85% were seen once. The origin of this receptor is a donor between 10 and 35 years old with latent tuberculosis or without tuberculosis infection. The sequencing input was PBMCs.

CDR3 DNA sequence: TGTGCCAGCAGCGTATCAGGTTATAGCAATCAGCCCCAGCATTTT. It encodes CASSVSGYSNQPQHF. The V and J genes are TRBV9 and TRBJ1-5; D ambiguous. The germline gives CDR1 SGDLS, CDR2 YYNGEE. The CDR3 is made up of 15 amino acids. V lost 1 base to trimming and J lost 0 bases, with 8 bases between them.